Described below is a single TCR beta chain sequence and its context. Its antigen is not identified. Compared with germline, one end of the junction differs, possibly owing to a read error. The germline gives CDR1 SGHVS, CDR2 FQNEAQ. This CDR3 has 15 residues. Autoimmune disease history or systemic immunosuppression barred patients. The record originates from a study of OX40 agonist ivuxolimab in advanced cancers. General study points: By week 6 at 0.1 to 3.0 mg/kg, blood CD4+ and CD8+ T cells had expanded clonally.

This table comes from immunoSEQ multiplex PCR, and its TCRdb copy is limited to in-frame clones, with some not included. This sample has 35,000 to 40,000 clones, with 80% to 90% found just once. This clonotype originated in an adult with an advanced solid tumor such as melanoma, head and neck, liver or kidney cancer. The chain recombines TRBV7-8 with TRBJ2-5; 8 bases align to TRBD2. The sequencing used CD4+ or CD8+ T cells sorted from blood, collected in a trial of the OX40 agonist ivuxolimab. CDR3 loop: CSSLTGSGARETQYF. The CDR3 DNA reads TGCAGCAGCTTAACCGGTAGCGGGGCGCGAGAGACCCAGTACTTC.